This T cell receptor (beta chain) appears in the sequencing data of a study of shared clonotypes between healthy human individuals. This CDR3 has 16 residues. Germline V lookup: CDR1 SGHTA, CDR2 FQGNSA. V was cut by 5 bases and J by 4 bases, with 20 bases left in between. This clone was picked up one time. Its antigen remains unidentified. General study points: Few donors limited the genetic and exposure-history diversity represented.

In the authors' workflow: ImmunoSEQ yielded junction-only sequences lacking quality scores, so filtering differed. Profiling relied on immunoSEQ multiplex PCR, and the TCRdb table lists in-frame clones only, not all of them. The V and J calls and clone size come from that table; D and trimming were worked out from the DNA. This repertoire shows hundreds of thousands of clones, around 73% found once; its top ten account for 1.5% to 2%. This rearrangement joins TRBV7-2 to TRBJ2-5; a possible D gene is TRBD2 (6 bases). Input material: memory CD4+ T cells sorted from blood. Subset: CD45RA-negative fraction. The TCR was taken from a woman aged 25 to 39 in good health. The CDR3 DNA reads as TGTGCCAGCAGCCAGCCCCGGGCCCCCGGGGGAGAGACCCAGTACTTC. This gives the protein CASSQPRAPGGETQYF.